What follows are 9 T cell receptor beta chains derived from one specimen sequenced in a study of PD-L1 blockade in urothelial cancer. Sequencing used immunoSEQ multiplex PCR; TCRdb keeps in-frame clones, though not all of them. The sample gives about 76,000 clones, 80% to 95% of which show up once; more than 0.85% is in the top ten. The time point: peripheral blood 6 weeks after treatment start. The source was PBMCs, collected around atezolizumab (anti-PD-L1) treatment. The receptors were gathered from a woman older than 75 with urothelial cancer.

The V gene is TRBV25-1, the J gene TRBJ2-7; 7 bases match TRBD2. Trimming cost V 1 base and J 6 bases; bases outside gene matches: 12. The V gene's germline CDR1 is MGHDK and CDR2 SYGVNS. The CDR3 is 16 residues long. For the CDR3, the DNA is TGTGCCAGCAGTGAATTCGGGGGGAAGTCGAGGAGCGAGCAGTACTTC. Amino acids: CASSEFGGKSRSEQYF.

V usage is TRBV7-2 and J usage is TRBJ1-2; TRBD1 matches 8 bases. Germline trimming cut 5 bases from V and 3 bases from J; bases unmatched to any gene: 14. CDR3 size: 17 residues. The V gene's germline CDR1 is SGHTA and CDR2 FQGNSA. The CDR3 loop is CASSLRPYRGYDYGYTF. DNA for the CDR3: TGTGCCAGCAGCCTAAGGCCGTACAGGGGGTACGACTATGGCTACACCTTC.

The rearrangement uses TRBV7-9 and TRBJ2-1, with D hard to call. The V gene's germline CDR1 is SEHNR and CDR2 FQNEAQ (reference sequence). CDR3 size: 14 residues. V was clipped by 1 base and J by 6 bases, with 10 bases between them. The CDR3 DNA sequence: TGTGCCAGCAGCTTAGACACGAGGTTCAATGAGCAGTTCTTC. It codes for CASSLDTRFNEQFF.

CDR3 DNA: TGTGCCAGCAGTGCGGCACAGGGGGCCAAAAACATTCAGTACTTC. Residues: CASSAAQGAKNIQYF. The chain carries TRBV25-1 and TRBJ2-4; TRBD1 aligns across 7 bases. Trimming cost V 4 bases and J 1 base; bases outside gene matches: 4. This CDR3 has 15 residues. Looked up from germline, CDR1 is MGHDK and CDR2 is SYGVNS.

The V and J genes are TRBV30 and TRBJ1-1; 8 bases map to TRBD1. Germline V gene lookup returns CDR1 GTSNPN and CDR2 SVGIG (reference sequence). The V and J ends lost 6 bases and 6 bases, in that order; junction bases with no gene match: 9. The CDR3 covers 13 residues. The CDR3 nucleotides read TGTGCCTGCTATCGGACAGGGAGGTCTGAAGCTTTCTTT. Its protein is CACYRTGRSEAFF.

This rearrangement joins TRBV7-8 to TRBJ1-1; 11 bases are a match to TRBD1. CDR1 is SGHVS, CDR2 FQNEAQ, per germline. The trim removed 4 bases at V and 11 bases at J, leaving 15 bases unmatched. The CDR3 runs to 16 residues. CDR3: CASSSYSGQGGSKAFF. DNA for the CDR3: TGTGCCAGCAGCTCCTATTCGGGACAGGGGGGTTCAAAGGCTTTCTTT.

Here the CDR3 reads CASSPGQGSGQPQHF. The CDR3 region has the DNA TGTGCCAGCAGTCCTGGACAGGGGTCGGGTCAGCCCCAGCATTTT. The rearrangement uses TRBV6-4 and TRBJ1-5, with 9 bases identical to TRBD1. CDR3 size: 15 residues. Germline V gene sequence: CDR1 MRHNA, CDR2 SNTAGT. The V and J ends lost 5 bases and 6 bases, in that order; junction bases with no gene match: 8.

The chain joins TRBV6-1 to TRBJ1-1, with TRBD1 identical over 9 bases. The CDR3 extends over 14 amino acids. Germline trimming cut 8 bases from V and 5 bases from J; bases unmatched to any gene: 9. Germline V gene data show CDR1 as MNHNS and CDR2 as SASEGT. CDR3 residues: CASETGTGKTEAFF. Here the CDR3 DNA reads TGTGCCAGCGAGACCGGGACAGGGAAAACTGAAGCTTTCTTT.

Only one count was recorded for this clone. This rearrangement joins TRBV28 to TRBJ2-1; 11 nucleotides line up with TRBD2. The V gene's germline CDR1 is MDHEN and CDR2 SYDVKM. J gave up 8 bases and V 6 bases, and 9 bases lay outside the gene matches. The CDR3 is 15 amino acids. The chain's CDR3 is CASSATSGSSYEQFF. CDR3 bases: TGTGCCAGCAGCGCCACTAGCGGGAGTTCTTATGAGCAGTTCTTC.